The 4 T cell receptor beta chains in this list originate from one sample, sequenced in a study of CD8+ T cells in alopecia areata. Following extraction, RNA underwent reverse transcription to cDNA, which served as the sequencing template. Sequencing was performed with immunoSEQ multiplex PCR; in TCRdb, only in-frame clones are kept and a portion is missing. Of roughly 100,000 clones listed, around 50% are singletons. The sample comprised CD4+ T cells sorted from blood. The receptor set was obtained from a human donor in good health.

The V gene is TRBV7-9, the J gene TRBJ2-7; tentatively, D is TRBD1 (5 bases). CDR3 length: 12 residues. Per germline, CDR1 SEHNR and CDR2 FQNEAQ (reference sequence). The V and J ends lost 0 bases and 9 bases respectively, with 9 bases between them. The CDR3 region has the DNA TGTGCCAGCAGCTTAGCGAGGCAGGGGCAGTACTTC. It codes for CASSLARQGQYF.

The gene calls are TRBV6-5 and TRBJ2-7; 8 bases match TRBD2. The V and J ends lost 5 bases and 3 bases, in that order; junction bases with no gene match: 9. The CDR3 is made up of 15 amino acids. Per the germline V gene, CDR1 is MNHEY and CDR2 is SVGAGI. CDR3: CASSRGLADYYEQYF. As DNA, the CDR3 is TGTGCCAGCAGTCGAGGACTAGCCGACTACTACGAGCAGTACTTC.

This chain uses TRBV5-4 with TRBJ2-5; 8 bases agree with TRBD2. The CDR3 is made up of 15 amino acids. Germline V gene sequence: CDR1 SGHNT, CDR2 YYREEE (reference sequence). The V segment lost 1 base and the J segment 5 bases; nucleotides outside the gene matches: 7. The CDR3 DNA reads TGTGCCAGCAGCTTGACTAGCGGCCTTAGGGAGACCCAGTACTTC. Its translation is CASSLTSGLRETQYF.

The chain is built from TRBV7-2 and TRBJ1-6, with a possible D match to TRBD1 (5 bases). The CDR3 is made up of 14 amino acids. Looked up from germline, CDR1 is SGHTA and CDR2 is FQGNSA. Trimming left V 3 bases short and J 6 bases short, with 9 bases between. CDR3 nucleotides: TGTGCCAGCAGCTTGGGACGGCGTAATTCACCCCTCCACTTT. Protein: CASSLGRRNSPLHF.